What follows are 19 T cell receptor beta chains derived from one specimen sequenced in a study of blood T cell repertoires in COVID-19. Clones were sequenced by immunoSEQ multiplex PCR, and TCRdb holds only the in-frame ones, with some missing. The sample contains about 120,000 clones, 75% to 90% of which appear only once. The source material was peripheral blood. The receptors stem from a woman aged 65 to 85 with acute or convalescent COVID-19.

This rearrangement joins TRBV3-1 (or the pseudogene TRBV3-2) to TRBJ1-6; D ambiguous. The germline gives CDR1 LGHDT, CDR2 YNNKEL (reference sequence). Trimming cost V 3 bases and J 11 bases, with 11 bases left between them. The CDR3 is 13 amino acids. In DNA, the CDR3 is TGTGCCAGCAGCCAGGTCAACTCCACACCCCTCCACTTT. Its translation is CASSQVNSTPLHF.

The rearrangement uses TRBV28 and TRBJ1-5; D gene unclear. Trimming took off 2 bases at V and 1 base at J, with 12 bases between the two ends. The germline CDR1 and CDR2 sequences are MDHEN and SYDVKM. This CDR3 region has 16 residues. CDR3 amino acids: CASSLTLGKSNQPQHF. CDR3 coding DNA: TGTGCCAGCAGTTTAACCCTGGGCAAGAGCAATCAGCCCCAGCATTTT.

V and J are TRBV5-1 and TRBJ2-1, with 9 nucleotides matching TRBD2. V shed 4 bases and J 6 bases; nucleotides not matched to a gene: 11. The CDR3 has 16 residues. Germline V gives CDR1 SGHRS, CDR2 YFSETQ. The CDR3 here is CASSDGGGGGLNEQFF. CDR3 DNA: TGCGCCAGCAGCGACGGAGGCGGGGGGGGCCTCAATGAGCAGTTCTTC.

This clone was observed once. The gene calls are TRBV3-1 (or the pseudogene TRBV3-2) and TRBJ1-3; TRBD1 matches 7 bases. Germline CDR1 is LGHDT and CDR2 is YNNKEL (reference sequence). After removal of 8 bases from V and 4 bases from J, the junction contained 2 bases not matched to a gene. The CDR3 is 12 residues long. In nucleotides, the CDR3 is TGTGCCAGCGGGGGACAGGGAAACACCATATATTTT. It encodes CASGGQGNTIYF.

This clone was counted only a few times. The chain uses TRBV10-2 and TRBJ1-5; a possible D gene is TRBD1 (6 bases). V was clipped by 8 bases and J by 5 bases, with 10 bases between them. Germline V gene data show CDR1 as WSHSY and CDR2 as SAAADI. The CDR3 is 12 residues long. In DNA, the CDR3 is TGCGCCAGCGGGGGGGCCGATCAGCCCCAGCATTTT. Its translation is CASGGADQPQHF.

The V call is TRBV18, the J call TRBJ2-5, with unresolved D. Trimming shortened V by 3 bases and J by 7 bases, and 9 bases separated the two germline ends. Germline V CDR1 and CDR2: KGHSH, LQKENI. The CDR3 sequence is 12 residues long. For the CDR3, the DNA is TGTGCCAGCTCACCCCCCAGTGGGACCCAGTACTTC. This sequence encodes CASSPPSGTQYF.

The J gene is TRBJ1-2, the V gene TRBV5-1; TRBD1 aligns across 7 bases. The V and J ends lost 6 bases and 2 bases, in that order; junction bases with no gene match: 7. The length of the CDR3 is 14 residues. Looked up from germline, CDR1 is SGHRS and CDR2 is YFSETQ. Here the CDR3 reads CASNLDRVNYGYTF. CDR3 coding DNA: TGCGCCAGCAACCTAGACAGGGTGAACTATGGCTACACCTTC.

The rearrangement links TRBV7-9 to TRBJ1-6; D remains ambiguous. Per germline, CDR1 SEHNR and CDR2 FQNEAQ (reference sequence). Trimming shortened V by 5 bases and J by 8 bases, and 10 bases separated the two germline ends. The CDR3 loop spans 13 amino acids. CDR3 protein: CASSPSSDSPLHF. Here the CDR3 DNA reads TGTGCCAGCAGCCCCTCATCGGATTCACCCCTCCACTTT.

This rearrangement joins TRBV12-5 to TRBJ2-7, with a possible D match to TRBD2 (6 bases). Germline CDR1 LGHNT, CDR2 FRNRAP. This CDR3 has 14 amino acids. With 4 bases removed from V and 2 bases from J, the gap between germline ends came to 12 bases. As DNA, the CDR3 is TGTGCTAGTGGTTCCCCGGGACTCGCCTACGAGCAGTACTTC. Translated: CASGSPGLAYEQYF.

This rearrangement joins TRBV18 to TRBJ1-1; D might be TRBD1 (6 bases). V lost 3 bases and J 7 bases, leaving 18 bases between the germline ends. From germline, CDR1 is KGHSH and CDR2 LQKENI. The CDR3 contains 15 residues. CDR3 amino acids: CASSPPSRGGLEAFF. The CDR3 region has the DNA TGTGCCAGCTCACCTCCAAGTCGGGGGGGCCTTGAAGCTTTCTTT.

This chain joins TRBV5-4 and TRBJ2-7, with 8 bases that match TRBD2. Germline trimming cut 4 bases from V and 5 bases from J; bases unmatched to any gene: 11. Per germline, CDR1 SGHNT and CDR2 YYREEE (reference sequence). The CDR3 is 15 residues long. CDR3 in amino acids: CASSLPGTRGNEQYF. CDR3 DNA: TGTGCCAGCAGCCTCCCGGGGACTAGAGGGAACGAGCAGTACTTC. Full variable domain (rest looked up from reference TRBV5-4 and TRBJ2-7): ETGVTQSPTHLIKTRGQQVTLRCSSQSGHNTVSWYQQALGQGPQFIFQYYREEENGRGNFPPRFSGLQFPNYSSELNVNALELDDSALYLCASSLPGTRGNEQYFGPGTRLTVT.

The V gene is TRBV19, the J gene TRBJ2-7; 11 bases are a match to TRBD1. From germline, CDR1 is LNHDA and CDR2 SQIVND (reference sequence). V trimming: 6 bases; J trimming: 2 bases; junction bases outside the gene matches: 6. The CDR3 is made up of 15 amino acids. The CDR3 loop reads CASSPGDRGTYEQYF. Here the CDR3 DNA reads TGTGCCAGTAGCCCGGGGGACAGGGGGACCTACGAGCAGTACTTC. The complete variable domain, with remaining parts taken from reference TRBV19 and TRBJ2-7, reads DGGITQSPKYLFRKEGQNVTLSCEQNLNHDAMYWYRQDPGQGLRLIYYSQIVNDFQKGDIAEGYSVSREKKESFPLTVTSAQKNPTAFYLCASSPGDRGTYEQYFGPGTRLTVT.

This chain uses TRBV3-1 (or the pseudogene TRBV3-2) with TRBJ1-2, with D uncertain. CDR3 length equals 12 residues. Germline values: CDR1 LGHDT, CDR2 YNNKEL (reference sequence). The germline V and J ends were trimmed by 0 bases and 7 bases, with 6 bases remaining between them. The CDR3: CASSQDPGGYTF. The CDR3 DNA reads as TGTGCCAGCAGCCAAGATCCCGGTGGCTACACCTTC.

The CDR3 coding sequence is TGTGCCAGCTCACCACTGGGACAGGGGGTTTCACCCCTCCACTTT. It codes for CASSPLGQGVSPLHF. This rearrangement joins TRBV18 to TRBJ1-6, with 11 bases matching TRBD1. This CDR3 has 15 residues. Germline lookup yields CDR1 KGHSH and CDR2 LQKENI. J was trimmed by 9 bases and V by 1 base; bases with no gene match: 2.

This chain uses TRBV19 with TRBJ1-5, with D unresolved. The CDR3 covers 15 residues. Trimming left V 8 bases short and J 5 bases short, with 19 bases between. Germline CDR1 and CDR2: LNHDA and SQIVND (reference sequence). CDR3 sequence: CASSSRMLVYQPQHF. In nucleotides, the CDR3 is TGTGCCAGTTCTTCCAGGATGTTAGTCTATCAGCCCCAGCATTTT.

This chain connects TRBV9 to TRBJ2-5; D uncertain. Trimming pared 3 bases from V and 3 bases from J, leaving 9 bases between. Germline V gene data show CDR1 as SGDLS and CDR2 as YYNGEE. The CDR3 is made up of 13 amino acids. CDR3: CASSGSSEETQYF. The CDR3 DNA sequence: TGTGCCAGCAGCGGAAGTAGTGAAGAGACCCAGTACTTC.

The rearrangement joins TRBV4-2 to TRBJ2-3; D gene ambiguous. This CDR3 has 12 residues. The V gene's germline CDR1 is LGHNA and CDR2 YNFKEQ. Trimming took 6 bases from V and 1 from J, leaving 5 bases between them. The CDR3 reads CASRQGTDTQYF. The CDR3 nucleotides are TGTGCCAGCAGGCAGGGCACAGATACGCAGTATTTT.

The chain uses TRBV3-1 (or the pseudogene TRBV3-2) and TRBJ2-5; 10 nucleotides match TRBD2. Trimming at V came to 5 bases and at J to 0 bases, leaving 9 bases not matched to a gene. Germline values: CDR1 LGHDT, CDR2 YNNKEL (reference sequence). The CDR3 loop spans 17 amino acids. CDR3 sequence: CASSTRLAGPYQETQYF. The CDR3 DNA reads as TGTGCCAGCAGCACCCGACTAGCGGGTCCTTACCAAGAGACCCAGTACTTC.

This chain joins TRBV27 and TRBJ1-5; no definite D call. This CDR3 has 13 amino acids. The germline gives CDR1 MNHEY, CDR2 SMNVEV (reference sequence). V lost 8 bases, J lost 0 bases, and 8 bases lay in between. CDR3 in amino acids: CASGIYSNQPQHF. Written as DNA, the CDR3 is TGTGCCAGCGGTATCTATAGCAATCAGCCCCAGCATTTT.